This T cell receptor beta chain was observed in a study of T-cell reconstitution after alpha-beta-depleted transplantation in children. Broader study findings: There were reportedly several hundred expanded graft clones from which alpha-beta T cells came about two months after transplant. The high TCRbeta diversity at day 60 in some patients came from surviving recipient T cells and thymic progenitors. Diversity and T-cell counts at one year after transplant derived mostly from new T cells.

Using unique molecular identifiers, the investigators prepared the TCRbeta library. TCRdb reanalysed the PCR reads using MiXCR and keeps one entry per CDR3 protein. The sample consists of hundreds of thousands of distinct CDR3 sequences, roughly 13% of them appearing once. Details on this clonotype: The antigen remains undetermined.

The TCR comes from a girl aged 2-15 years with congenital amegakaryocytic thrombocytopenia, due to receive a stem cell transplant. Material: PBMCs, obtained before TCRalphabeta/CD19-depleted stem cell transplant.

The CDR3 bases are TGTGCCAGCTCACCACCGGGATCGAAAATCAATGAGCAGTTCTTC. It specifies CASSPPGSKINEQFF. The chain employs TRBV18 and TRBJ2-1; D call uncertain. The germline CDR1 and CDR2 sequences are KGHSH and LQKENI. With 0 bases removed from V and 6 bases from J, the gap between germline ends came to 12 bases. The CDR3 spans 15 residues.